The 14 T cell receptor beta chains in this list originate from one sample, sequenced in a study of T cells in Graves' hyperthyroidism and ophthalmopathy (dated by TCRdb to between 2018 and 2021). To prepare the library, multiplex PCR was applied. The instrument was an Illumina HiSeq 2000. The TCR beta CDR3 regions were amplified from the RNA transcripts. The TCR CDR3 was subjected to a first round of RT-PCR using the HTBI primer set and the Qiagen OneStep RT-PCR kit. The raw public data were reprocessed by TCRdb itself: fastp quality trimming at Q25, MiXCR clonotype calling, in-frame beta chains only. When rows share a CDR3 protein, they turn into one entry using the most common DNA and genes. Across this sample there are hundreds of thousands of distinct CDR3 sequences, with about 20% seen only once. The top ten hold roughly a third of the sample. Sample: blood. The receptors derive from a man aged 25 to 45 with Graves' ophthalmopathy.

This clonotype was counted between two and nine times. The chain carries TRBV5-1 and TRBJ1-6; the match to TRBD1 covers 7 bases. The V and J ends lost 4 bases and 9 bases, in that order; junction bases with no gene match: 7. Germline V lookup: CDR1 SGHRS, CDR2 YFSETQ. CDR3 size: 14 residues. CDR3 sequence reads: CASSTGQEASPLHF. The CDR3 DNA sequence: TGCGCCAGCAGCACCGGACAGGAGGCTTCACCCCTCCACTTT.

This chain connects TRBV5-1 to TRBJ2-5; possibly TRBD1 for D (6 bases). The germline gives CDR1 SGHRS, CDR2 YFSETQ. The CDR3 consists of 13 residues. Trimming stripped 5 bases from V and 2 bases from J, with 10 bases between. The CDR3 DNA sequence: TGCGCCAGCAGTCGACAGGCTCAAGAGACCCAGTACTTC. Translation: CASSRQAQETQYF.

This chain connects TRBV28 to TRBJ1-1; no firm D call. The CDR3 extends over 12 amino acids. CDR1 is MDHEN, CDR2 SYDVKM, per germline. Deletions cut 6 bases from V and 6 bases from J, with 11 bases between. CDR3 sequence (DNA): TGTGCCAGCAGCCGACGGGCCGCTGAAGCTTTCTTT. Its translation is CASSRRAAEAFF.

A remark on this clonotype: The junction does not match germline at one end; this may be a read error. The chain combines TRBV28 with TRBJ2-1; TRBD2 agrees at 8 bases. The CDR3 has 15 residues. CDR1 is MDHEN, CDR2 SYDVKM, per germline. DNA of the CDR3: TGTGTCAGCAGTTTGGCGGGAGGCAACTACAATGAGCAGTTCTTC. Translated: CVSSLAGGNYNEQFF.

The gene calls are TRBV6-9 and TRBJ1-4, with D possibly being TRBD1 (6 bases). There are 15 residues in the CDR3. The V end lost 0 bases, the J end lost 7 bases, and 12 bases lay between the germline ends. Germline assignment: CDR1 MNHGY and CDR2 SVAAGI. In DNA, the CDR3 is TGTGCCAGCAGTTATTCTAGGGACATCACTGAAAAACTGTTTTTT. Amino acids: CASSYSRDITEKLFF.

This rearrangement joins TRBV20-1 to TRBJ2-1, with D unresolved. V lost 0 bases to trimming and J lost 6 bases, with 9 bases between them. The germline CDR1 and CDR2 sequences are DFQATT and SNEGSKA (reference sequence). CDR3 length: 13 amino acids. The CDR3 DNA follows: TGCAGTGCTAGAGATCCCAGCATCAATGAGCAGTTCTTC. Its translation: CSARDPSINEQFF.

The chain joins TRBV29-1 to TRBJ2-7; TRBD2 matches at 9 bases. Unmatched junction bases numbered 10, after V lost 3 bases and J lost 4 bases. Germline CDR1 is SQVTM and CDR2 is ANQGSEA. This CDR3 is built from 15 residues. As DNA, the CDR3 is TGCAGCGTTGAGATGAGTGCGGGAGGGGGGTACGAGCAGTACTTC. Translating it yields CSVEMSAGGGYEQYF.

The chain links TRBV13 to TRBJ1-2; 9 nucleotides align to TRBD1. The germline V gene encodes CDR1 PRHDT and CDR2 FYEKMQ (reference sequence). The V segment lost 4 bases and the J segment 8 bases; nucleotides outside the gene matches: 11. The CDR3 totals 15 residues. DNA of the CDR3: TGTGCCAGCAGCTCCCCCCGGGGACAGGGCGAGGGCTACACCTTC. Its translation: CASSSPRGQGEGYTF.

This clonotype was observed a few times. The chain employs TRBV6-1 and TRBJ2-7, with D tentatively TRBD2 (5 bases). The CDR3 extends over 16 amino acids. Trimming stripped 2 bases from V and 4 bases from J, with 18 bases between. CDR1 is MNHNS and CDR2 is SASEGT in the germline V gene. CDR3: CASSELVGEIRYEQYF. The CDR3 nucleotides are TGTGCCAGCAGTGAATTAGTGGGAGAAATACGGTACGAGCAGTACTTC.

This clonotype was detected a few times. The chain has TRBV7-9 and TRBJ1-1, with D unresolved. The CDR3 sequence is 13 residues long. Trimming stripped 3 bases from V and 1 base from J, with 6 bases between. Germline V gives CDR1 SEHNR, CDR2 FQNEAQ (reference sequence). CDR3 amino acids: CASSFPENTEAFF. As DNA, the CDR3 is TGTGCCAGCAGCTTTCCCGAGAACACTGAAGCTTTCTTT.

Details on this clonotype: The junction shows a germline mismatch at one end, possibly a read error. The CDR3 DNA reads as TGTGCCAGCAGCCTGGGGACAGTTAGCGATCAGCCCCAGCATTTT. This encodes CASSLGTVSDQPQHF. This chain connects TRBV5-8 to TRBJ1-5; 7 nucleotides match TRBD1. The CDR3 has 15 residues. Germline V gene data show CDR1 as SGHTS and CDR2 as YDEGEE. The full variable domain, with the rest looked up from reference TRBV5-8 and TRBJ1-5, is EAGVTQSPTHLIKTRGQQATLRCSPISGHTSVYWYQQALGLGLQFLLWYDEGEERNRGNFPPRFSGRQFPNYSSELNVNALELEDSALYLCASSLGTVSDQPQHFGDGTRLSIL.

This clonotype was found a few times. The J gene is TRBJ2-1, the V gene TRBV18; 13 nucleotides match TRBD2. This CDR3 is 15 amino acids long. Per germline, CDR1 KGHSH and CDR2 LQKENI. The J segment lost 8 bases and the V segment lost 5 bases, leaving 6 bases of the junction unmatched. CDR3 DNA sequence: TGTGCCAGCTCAACCTGGACTAGCGGGGGCGATGAGCAGTTCTTC. This translates into CASSTWTSGGDEQFF.

There are many counts of this clonotype. The V and J genes are TRBV11-2 and TRBJ2-1; 11 positions agree with TRBD1. Germline CDR1 is SGHAT and CDR2 is FQNNGV. The CDR3 contains 14 residues. V trimming: 5 bases; J trimming: 9 bases; junction bases outside the gene matches: 6. DNA of the CDR3: TGTGCCAGCAGCACCGGGACAGGGGGGAGTGAGCAGTTCTTC. This encodes CASSTGTGGSEQFF.

This clonotype was seen many times. J is TRBJ2-5 and V is TRBV20-1; 9 nucleotides align to TRBD2. Losses at the gene ends were 6 bases for V and 5 bases for J; bases not matched to a gene: 13. CDR3 size: 15 residues. CDR1 is DFQATT, CDR2 SNEGSKA, per germline (reference sequence). CDR3 bases: TGCAGTGCCGCACCCGCGGGAGGGCTGAGTGAGACCCAGTACTTC. Translation: CSAAPAGGLSETQYF.